Below are 10 T cell receptor beta chains sequenced from a single sample in a study of T-cell memory formation after mild COVID-19. TCRdb ran MiXCR on the 5' RACE reads and lists one entry per CDR3 protein. The table has about 320,000 distinct CDR3 sequences, 14% seen once. The material sequenced was PBMCs or a T cell subset sorted from them (not recorded which). The receptors were gathered from a man younger than 30 who had mild COVID-19 (a few samples of this study predate the infection). Cell type and time point are not known.

This chain uses TRBV7-3 with TRBJ1-1; no firm D call. V lost 7 bases, J lost 1 base, and 10 bases lay in between. CDR1 SGHTA and CDR2 FQGTGA come from the germline V gene. CDR3 size: 13 residues. The CDR3: CASMGETNTEAFF. As DNA, the CDR3 is TGTGCCAGCATGGGCGAGACGAACACTGAAGCTTTCTTT.

This clonotype appeared a few times. The chain carries TRBV6-5 and TRBJ1-5, with D unresolved. CDR3 length: 13 amino acids. Germline CDR1 MNHEY, CDR2 SVGAGI. V was pared by 3 bases and J by 5 bases, with 8 bases between. This chain's CDR3 is CASSYKSYQPQHF. In DNA form, the CDR3 reads TGTGCCAGCAGTTATAAAAGTTATCAGCCCCAGCATTTT.

This clonotype was detected only a few times. The V call is TRBV4-1, the J call TRBJ1-6; TRBD1 might be the D (5 bases). The CDR3 sequence is 14 residues long. Trimming removed 4 bases at V and 13 bases at J, with 17 bases between. Germline CDR1 MGHRA, CDR2 YSYEKL. In DNA form, the CDR3 reads TGCGCCAGCAGCCCCGGGACTCGCCCTTTGCCCCTCCACTTT. It yields the protein CASSPGTRPLPLHF.

The rearrangement links TRBV30 to TRBJ2-2; D is ambiguous. V was trimmed by 2 bases and J by 7 bases, leaving 8 bases between them. Germline CDR1 GTSNPN, CDR2 SVGIG (reference sequence). CDR3 length: 12 amino acids. The CDR3 sequence is CAWSRMGGELFF. The CDR3 DNA is TGTGCCTGGAGTAGAATGGGCGGGGAGCTGTTTTTT.

The chain couples TRBV7-2 to TRBJ2-5; no clear D. The V gene lost 1 base and the J gene lost 5 bases, with 11 bases spanning the gap. CDR3 length equals 14 residues. Germline V lookup: CDR1 SGHTA, CDR2 FQGNSA. The CDR3 DNA reads TGTGCCAGCAGCTTAGAGGCCCTCGGGGAGACCCAGTACTTC. Amino acid sequence: CASSLEALGETQYF.

This clonotype occurred a few times. V usage is TRBV29-1 and J usage is TRBJ2-3; 7 nucleotides match TRBD1. Per the germline V gene, CDR1 is SQVTM and CDR2 is ANQGSEA. The CDR3 consists of 14 residues. With 6 bases clipped from V and 0 bases from J, the junction kept 6 bases outside the gene matches. The chain's CDR3 is CSVGQVVSTDTQYF. CDR3 DNA: TGCAGCGTCGGACAGGTTGTAAGCACAGATACGCAGTATTTT.

The chain combines TRBV7-6 with TRBJ2-1, with TRBD2 matching over 8 bases. The junction had 3 bases not matched to a gene; V was cut back by 2 bases and J by 6 bases. Germline CDR1 SGHVS, CDR2 FNYEAQ. The length of the CDR3 is 14 residues. CDR3 loop: CASSLKLAANEQFF. The DNA of the CDR3 is TGTGCCAGCAGCTTAAAACTAGCGGCCAATGAGCAGTTCTTC.

This clonotype appeared many times. The chain recombines TRBV7-8 with TRBJ2-7; D uncertain. Deletions cut 5 bases from V and 3 bases from J, with 14 bases between. The germline V gene has CDR1 SGHVS and CDR2 FQNEAQ. The CDR3 contains 14 residues. The DNA of the CDR3 is TGTGCCAGCAGCCGCGATGGTACCGTCTACGAGCAGTACGTC. Protein: CASSRDGTVYEQYV.

The chain carries TRBV7-2 and TRBJ1-6, with a weak D call TRBD1 (5 bases). The V and J ends lost 3 bases and 10 bases respectively, with 10 bases between them. The germline gives CDR1 SGHTA, CDR2 FQGNSA. CDR3 length: 13 amino acids. DNA of the CDR3: TGTGCCAGCAGCTTTTGGGGGGAATCACCCCTCCACTTT. Protein sequence: CASSFWGESPLHF.

J is TRBJ2-5 and V is TRBV6-2 or TRBV6-3; D remains ambiguous. This CDR3 comprises 14 residues. Germline CDR1 reads MNHEY; CDR2 reads SVGEGT. With 5 bases removed from V and 2 bases from J, the gap between germline ends came to 12 bases. The CDR3 here is CASSKQRPQETQYF. The DNA of the CDR3 is TGTGCCAGCAGTAAACAGCGCCCACAAGAGACCCAGTACTTC.